This T cell receptor (beta chain) appears in the sequencing data of a study of vaccination effects on CD4 cells after COVID-19 (dated by TCRdb to about 2022). Describing the broader study: Each participant got two doses of an mRNA SARS-CoV-2 vaccine, either BNT162b2 or mRNA-1273. Cultures from other donors in the study were sequenced using the Oncomine TCR Beta short-read assay on an Illumina iSeq 100. The full study included over 8 COVID-19 convalescent patients and a few SARS-CoV-2-naive healthy vaccine recipients. In a couple of convalescent patients, pre-vaccine samples were collected 16 days and one week ahead of the first dose, 142 and 148 days after COVID-19 diagnosis. SARS-CoV-2 spike-specific CD4+ TCR repertoires were compared before and after mRNA vaccination in COVID-19 convalescent patients and in infection-naive vaccine recipients.

What the study reported, not specific to this receptor: In convalescent patients, the post-vaccine spike-reactive repertoire was composed mainly of new vaccine-induced clones that were largely distinct from infection-induced clones. Limitations of the study were the small number of convalescent patients and the absence of early post-infection timepoints. Both infection-induced and vaccine-induced clones contracted markedly at late post-vaccination timepoints, which is consistent with waning T cell responses.

In the ViraFEST assay, PBMC were stimulated with viral peptide pools, and TCR sequencing was then used to find antigen-specific CD4+ T cell clonotypes based on their expansion. After about 9 days of culture, CD4+ T cells were isolated with the EasySep CD4+ T cell isolation kit. PCR-confirmed SARS-CoV-2 infection had occurred in convalescent patients between March and December 2020, before the Alpha, Beta and Delta variants emerged in the United States. Over 1.5 million PBMC per well were cultured with 9 to 10 ug/ml peptides in IMDM containing 5% human AB serum, about 10 IU/ml IL-2 and gentamicin. Half of the culture medium was replaced with fresh IL-2-containing medium on days 3 and 7. Unless noted otherwise, every peptide stimulation condition was cultured in triplicate wells. Using Ficoll-Paque Plus gradient centrifugation, PBMC were separated from whole blood and then either used fresh or cryopreserved at -140C. Genomic DNA was extracted from cultured CD4+ T cells with the QIAamp micro DNA kit.

From its cysteine to its phenylalanine, the CDR3 spans 16 amino acids. Only the CDR3 DNA stays, 48 bases, in frame from base 1. The junction shows trimming of 0 bases on V and 5 bases on J, and the gene matches do not reach 8 bases of it. Looking up the germline V gene (reference sequence) yields CDR1 MNHNY and CDR2 SVGAGI. The library was made by the immunoSEQ multiplex PCR assay. TCR beta CDR3 sequencing was performed on DNA from the cultured, isolated CD4+ T cells. Per the authors' processing: Non-productive TCR sequences were removed and reads were trimmed to the CDR3 region, keeping CDR3s of at least 7 amino acids. Antigen-specific clonotypes were identified with the MANAFEST web app by comparing expansion in peptide wells against reference cultures. To count as positive, a clone had to show expansion at FDR<0.05 compared with the reference and with all other wells, an odds ratio above 5, and a frequency above 0.1% in two replicate wells. Cross-reactive clonotypes were defined as significantly expanded in SARS-CoV-2 spike wells and in at least one common cold coronavirus spike condition. CDR3 similarity was assessed by Levenshtein distance with the stringdist R package, and unrooted trees were built with ape in R 3.6.1. This immuneACCESS table, as held by TCRdb, lists in-frame sequences with V and J called but not all clones. Of the missing ones, under half trace to an unresolved V gene in checked studies; the others have no known cause. Clone size and the V and J calls come from that table; the DNA yielded D and trimming. The sample table lists approximately 37,000 clones, just under 75% of them with a count of one. In total, the top ten clones hold 25% to 35% of the sample.

For this clone: The antigen it recognizes is unknown. No base-level quality is on record; no much larger clone is a single base apart.

Here the chain combines TRBV6-6 and TRBJ2-7; 9 nucleotides in the junction match TRBD2. This receptor was taken from a human donor who had a prior SARS-CoV-2 infection. The input for sequencing was CD4+ T cells from PBMCs cultured with a peptide pool, taken before COVID-19 vaccination. The DNA reads as follows: TGTGCCAGCAGTTACTCGAGAGGTAGCGGGAGCAACGAGCAGTACTTC. This gives the protein CASSYSRGSGSNEQYF.